This T cell receptor beta chain was obtained from a study of OX40 agonist ivuxolimab in advanced cancers. Measured with immunoSEQ multiplex PCR; TCRdb has only the in-frame clones, and not every one. The table has tens of thousands of clones, about three quarters seen once; the top ten hold 14%. The CDR3 covers 15 residues. CDR1 is ENHRY, CDR2 SYGVKD, per germline. V trimming: 1 base; J trimming: 5 bases; junction bases outside the gene matches: 2. J is TRBJ1-6 and V is TRBV10-3; 7 nucleotides line up with TRBD1. This TCR was recovered from an adult with an advanced solid tumor such as melanoma, head and neck, liver or kidney cancer. This material consisted of CD4+ or CD8+ T cells sorted from blood, taken in a trial of the OX40 agonist ivuxolimab. The CDR3 region is CAISELGQDNSPLHF. The CDR3 DNA reads TGTGCCATCAGTGAGTTAGGACAGGATAATTCACCCCTCCACTTT.